The T cell receptor beta chain described here comes from a study of OX40 agonist ivuxolimab in advanced cancers. This CDR3 contains 14 residues. The V and J ends lost 0 bases and 6 bases, in that order; junction bases with no gene match: 7. Germline values: CDR1 GTSNPN, CDR2 SVGIG (reference sequence). Study results and caveats: Partial responders receiving 0.1-3.0 mg/kg showed among the lowest clonal expansion.

A remark on this clone: Its antigen is undetermined.

TCRdb's table, derived via immunoSEQ multiplex PCR, lists solely in-frame clones and lacks some. The table lists 15,000 to 20,000 clones, over 60% of them singletons, with roughly 20% in the top ten. The clonotype originates from an adult with an advanced solid tumor such as melanoma, head and neck, liver or kidney cancer. This rearrangement joins TRBV30 to TRBJ2-7; 8 bases are a match to TRBD2. The specimen comprised CD4+ or CD8+ T cells sorted from blood, sampled in a trial of the OX40 agonist ivuxolimab. Here the CDR3 DNA reads TGTGCCTGGAGTGTTTCGAGCGGGAGAGGCGAGCAGTACTTC. Its protein is CAWSVSSGRGEQYF.